A selection of T cell receptor beta chains follows, all from one sample in a study of early stage breast cancer tumors. Generated by immunoSEQ multiplex PCR, the TCRdb table keeps only in-frame clones and is missing some. The sample contains more than 60,000 clones, roughly 80% of which appear only once. The source material was blood. Receptors originate from a person between 55 and 69 years old with breast cancer. CDR3s leave out the opening cysteine and the closing phenylalanine or tryptophan. Fields, in order: D gene, V gene, J gene, CDR3 protein. D genes are given only for firm matches.

d_gene: .
v_gene: TRBV7-2
j_gene: TRBJ1-2
CDR3aa: ASSFTGGKNYGYT

d_gene: TRBD1
v_gene: TRBV5-1
j_gene: TRBJ1-2
CDR3aa: ASSAETGGSYGYT

d_gene: .
v_gene: TRBV19
j_gene: TRBJ2-2
CDR3aa: ASTPGAGELF

d_gene: .
v_gene: TRBV7-8
j_gene: TRBJ1-1
CDR3aa: ASSLGTFNTEAF

d_gene: .
v_gene: TRBV29-1
j_gene: TRBJ2-2
CDR3aa: SVGQMAPGELF

d_gene: TRBD2
v_gene: TRBV4-2
j_gene: TRBJ2-1
CDR3aa: ASSRGGFDNEQF

d_gene: TRBD1
v_gene: TRBV7-2
j_gene: TRBJ1-1
CDR3aa: ASSLATGAEAF

d_gene: TRBD1
v_gene: TRBV5-1
j_gene: TRBJ1-2
CDR3aa: ASSRRQGAYGYT

d_gene: .
v_gene: TRBV28
j_gene: TRBJ2-7
CDR3aa: ASSPGVGEQY

d_gene: TRBD1
v_gene: TRBV7-2
j_gene: TRBJ1-4
CDR3aa: ASSSPGQGNEKLF

d_gene: .
v_gene: TRBV7-9
j_gene: TRBJ1-1
CDR3aa: ASSFGYTEAF

d_gene: .
v_gene: TRBV7-8
j_gene: TRBJ2-3
CDR3aa: ASSLAGLATDTQY

d_gene: .
v_gene: TRBV4-1
j_gene: TRBJ2-3
CDR3aa: ASSQTSSDTQY

d_gene: TRBD2
v_gene: TRBV19
j_gene: TRBJ2-1
CDR3aa: ASSIALAGGHNEQF

d_gene: TRBD1
v_gene: TRBV11-2
j_gene: TRBJ2-7
CDR3aa: ASSFRTGGSYEQY

d_gene: TRBD1
v_gene: TRBV7-2
j_gene: TRBJ2-1
CDR3aa: ASSLQGANEQF

d_gene: .
v_gene: TRBV19
j_gene: TRBJ1-5
CDR3aa: ASQKGGNQPQH

d_gene: .
v_gene: TRBV5-1
j_gene: TRBJ2-1
CDR3aa: ASSLAGPEVAGESEQF

d_gene: .
v_gene: TRBV19
j_gene: TRBJ1-2
CDR3aa: ASSIDSGRVTNGYT

d_gene: .
v_gene: TRBV18
j_gene: TRBJ1-3
CDR3aa: ASSPQWPENTIY

d_gene: .
v_gene: TRBV5-5
j_gene: TRBJ2-2
CDR3aa: ASSFYMNTGELF

d_gene: .
v_gene: TRBV5-4
j_gene: TRBJ2-1
CDR3aa: ASSPRAAAEQF

d_gene: .
v_gene: TRBV7-2
j_gene: TRBJ2-1
CDR3aa: ASLPGRSYNEQF

d_gene: .
v_gene: TRBV18
j_gene: TRBJ2-5
CDR3aa: ASSQNSRETQY

d_gene: TRBD1
v_gene: TRBV27
j_gene: TRBJ2-6
CDR3aa: ASSSPGTVLSGANVLT

d_gene: .
v_gene: TRBV11-2
j_gene: TRBJ1-2
CDR3aa: ASSPAGQYGYT

d_gene: .
v_gene: TRBV18
j_gene: TRBJ2-1
CDR3aa: ASSPQGYEQF

d_gene: TRBD1
v_gene: TRBV27
j_gene: TRBJ1-6
CDR3aa: ASNQGARSYNSPLH

d_gene: .
v_gene: TRBV27
j_gene: TRBJ1-1
CDR3aa: ASSSSRDTMNTEAF

d_gene: TRBD2
v_gene: TRBV7-9
j_gene: TRBJ2-3
CDR3aa: ATEGLAFTDTQY

d_gene: .
v_gene: TRBV18
j_gene: TRBJ1-1
CDR3aa: ASSPTVTNTEAF

d_gene: TRBD1
v_gene: TRBV27
j_gene: TRBJ2-2
CDR3aa: ASSPWDRVVTGELF

d_gene: TRBD1
v_gene: TRBV29-1
j_gene: TRBJ1-2
CDR3aa: SGRTGQGGYT

d_gene: .
v_gene: TRBV27
j_gene: TRBJ1-5
CDR3aa: ASSPTYNRLNQPQH

d_gene: TRBD1
v_gene: TRBV5-6
j_gene: TRBJ2-7
CDR3aa: ASSLPGQGKEQY

d_gene: .
v_gene: TRBV19
j_gene: TRBJ2-7
CDR3aa: ASSTDRGGYEQY

d_gene: .
v_gene: TRBV9
j_gene: TRBJ1-3
CDR3aa: ASSESTRGNTIY

d_gene: .
v_gene: TRBV7-2
j_gene: TRBJ1-1
CDR3aa: ASSPPGPSMNTEAF

d_gene: .
v_gene: TRBV18
j_gene: TRBJ2-7
CDR3aa: ASSPQGAGYEQY

d_gene: TRBD1
v_gene: TRBV6-5
j_gene: TRBJ2-5
CDR3aa: ASSYSGQWETQY

d_gene: .
v_gene: TRBV28
j_gene: TRBJ1-2
CDR3aa: ASSPPGQGYT

d_gene: .
v_gene: TRBV7-2
j_gene: TRBJ2-3
CDR3aa: ASTPRGSTDTQY

d_gene: .
v_gene: TRBV4-1
j_gene: TRBJ1-6
CDR3aa: ASSPERARNSPLH

d_gene: .
v_gene: TRBV29-1
j_gene: TRBJ2-3
CDR3aa: SVAADSTDTQY

d_gene: .
v_gene: TRBV7-2
j_gene: TRBJ2-3
CDR3aa: ASSSEFGTDTQY

d_gene: .
v_gene: TRBV6-5
j_gene: TRBJ1-6
CDR3aa: ASSSPSGENSPLH

d_gene: .
v_gene: TRBV7-9
j_gene: TRBJ1-6
CDR3aa: ASSLQGLSPLH